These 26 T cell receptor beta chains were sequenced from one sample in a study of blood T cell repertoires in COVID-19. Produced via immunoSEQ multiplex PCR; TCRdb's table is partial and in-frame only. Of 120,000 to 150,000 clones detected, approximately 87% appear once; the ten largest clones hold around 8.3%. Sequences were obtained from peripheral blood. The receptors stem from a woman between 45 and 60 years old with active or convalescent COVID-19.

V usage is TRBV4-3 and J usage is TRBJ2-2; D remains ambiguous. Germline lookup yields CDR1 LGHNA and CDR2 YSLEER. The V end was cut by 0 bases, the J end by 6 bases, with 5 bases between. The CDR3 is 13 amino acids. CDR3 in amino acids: CASSQDTAGELFF. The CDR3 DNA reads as TGCGCCAGCAGCCAAGATACGGCCGGGGAGCTGTTTTTT.

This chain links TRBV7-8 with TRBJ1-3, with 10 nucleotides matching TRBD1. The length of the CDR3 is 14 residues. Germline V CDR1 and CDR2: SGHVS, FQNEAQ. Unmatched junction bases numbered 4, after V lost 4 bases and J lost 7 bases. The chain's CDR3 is CASSSPGQGNTIYF. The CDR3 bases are TGTGCCAGCAGCTCACCGGGACAGGGGAACACCATATATTTT.

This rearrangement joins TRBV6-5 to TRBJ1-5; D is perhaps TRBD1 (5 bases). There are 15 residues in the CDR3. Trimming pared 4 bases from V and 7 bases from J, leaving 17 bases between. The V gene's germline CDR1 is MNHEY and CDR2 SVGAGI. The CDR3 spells CASSSTQGRGQPQHF. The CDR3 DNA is TGTGCCAGCAGTTCGACCCAGGGCCGCGGACAGCCCCAGCATTTT.

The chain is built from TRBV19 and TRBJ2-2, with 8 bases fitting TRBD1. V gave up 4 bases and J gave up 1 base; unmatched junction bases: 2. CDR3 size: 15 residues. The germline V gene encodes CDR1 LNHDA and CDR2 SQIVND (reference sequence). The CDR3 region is CASSNRGLNTGELFF. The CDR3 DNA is TGTGCCAGTAGTAACAGGGGGTTGAACACCGGGGAGCTGTTTTTT.

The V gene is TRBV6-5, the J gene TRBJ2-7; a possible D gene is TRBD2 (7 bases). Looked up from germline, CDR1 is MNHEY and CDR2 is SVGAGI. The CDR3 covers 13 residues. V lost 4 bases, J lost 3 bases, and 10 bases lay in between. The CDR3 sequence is CASSWEGGYEQYF. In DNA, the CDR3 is TGTGCCAGCAGTTGGGAGGGGGGCTACGAGCAGTACTTC.

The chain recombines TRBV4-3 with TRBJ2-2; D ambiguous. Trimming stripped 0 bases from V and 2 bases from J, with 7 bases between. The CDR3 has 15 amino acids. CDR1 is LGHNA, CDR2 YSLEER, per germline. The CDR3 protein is CASSQDFRNTGELFF. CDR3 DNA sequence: TGCGCCAGCAGCCAAGATTTCAGAAACACCGGGGAGCTGTTTTTT.

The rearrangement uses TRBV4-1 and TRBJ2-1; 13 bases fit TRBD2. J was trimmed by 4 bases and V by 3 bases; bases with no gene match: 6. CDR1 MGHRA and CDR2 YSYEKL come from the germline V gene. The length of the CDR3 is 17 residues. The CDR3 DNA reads TGCGCCAGCAGCCAGGAACCGGGACTAGCGGGATACAATGAGCAGTTCTTC. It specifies CASSQEPGLAGYNEQFF.

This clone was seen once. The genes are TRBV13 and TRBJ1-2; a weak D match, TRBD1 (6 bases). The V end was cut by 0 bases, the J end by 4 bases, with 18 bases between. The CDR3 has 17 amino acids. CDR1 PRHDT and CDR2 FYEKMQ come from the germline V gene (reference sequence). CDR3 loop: CASSLGTDGKGGYGYTF. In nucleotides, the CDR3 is TGTGCCAGCAGCTTAGGAACCGACGGAAAAGGGGGCTATGGCTACACCTTC.

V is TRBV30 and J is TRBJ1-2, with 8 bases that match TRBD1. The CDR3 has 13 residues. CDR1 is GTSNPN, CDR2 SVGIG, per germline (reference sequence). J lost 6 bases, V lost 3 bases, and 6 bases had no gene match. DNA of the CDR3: TGTGCCTGGAGGAGCAGGGGGCGGGATGGCTACACCTTC. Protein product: CAWRSRGRDGYTF. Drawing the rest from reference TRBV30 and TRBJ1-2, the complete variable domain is SQTIHQWPATLVQPVGSPLSLECTVEGTSNPNLYWYRQAAGRGLQLLFYSVGIGQISSEVPQNLSASRPQDRQFILSSKKLLLSDSGFYLCAWRSRGRDGYTFGSGTRLTVV.

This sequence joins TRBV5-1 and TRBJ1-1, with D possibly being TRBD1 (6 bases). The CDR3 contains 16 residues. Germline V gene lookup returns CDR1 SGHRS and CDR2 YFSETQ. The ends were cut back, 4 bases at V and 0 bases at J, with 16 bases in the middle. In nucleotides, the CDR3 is TGCGCCAGCAGCAAATACAGGGATAACTTGAACACTGAAGCTTTCTTT. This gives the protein CASSKYRDNLNTEAFF.

The CDR3 reads CASSSPRETQYF. CDR3 sequence (DNA): TGTGCCAGCAGCTCACCGAGGGAGACCCAGTACTTC. This chain connects TRBV5-4 to TRBJ2-5; D uncertain. This CDR3 is built from 12 residues. CDR1 is SGHNT, CDR2 YYREEE, per germline (reference sequence). The V gene lost 3 bases and the J gene lost 5 bases, with 8 bases spanning the gap.

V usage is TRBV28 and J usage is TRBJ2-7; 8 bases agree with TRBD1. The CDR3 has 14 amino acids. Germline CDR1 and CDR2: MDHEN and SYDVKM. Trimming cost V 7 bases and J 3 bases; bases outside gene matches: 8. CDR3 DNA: TGTGCCAGCACATCGGGGACAGGTTTCTACGAGCAGTACTTC. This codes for CASTSGTGFYEQYF.

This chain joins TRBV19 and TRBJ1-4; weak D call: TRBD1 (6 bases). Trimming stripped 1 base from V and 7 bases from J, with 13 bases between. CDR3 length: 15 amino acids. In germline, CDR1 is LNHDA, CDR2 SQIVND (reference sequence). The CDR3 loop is CASSIVGAASEKLFF. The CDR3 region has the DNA TGTGCCAGTAGTATAGTGGGGGCGGCAAGTGAAAAACTGTTTTTT.

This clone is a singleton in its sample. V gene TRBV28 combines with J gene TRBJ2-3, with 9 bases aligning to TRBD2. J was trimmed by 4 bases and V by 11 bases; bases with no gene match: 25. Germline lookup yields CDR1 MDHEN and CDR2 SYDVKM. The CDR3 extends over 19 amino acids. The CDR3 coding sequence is TGTGCCTGCGTACCGTTCTTGGCGGGAGGGCGCGGTGGGTCAGATACGCAGTATTTT. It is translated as CACVPFLAGGRGGSDTQYF.

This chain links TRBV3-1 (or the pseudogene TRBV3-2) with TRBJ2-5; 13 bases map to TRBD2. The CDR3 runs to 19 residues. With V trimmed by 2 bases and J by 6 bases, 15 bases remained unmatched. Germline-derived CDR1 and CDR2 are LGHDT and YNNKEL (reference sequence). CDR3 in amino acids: CASSQSDRGLAGEVKTQYF. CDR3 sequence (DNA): TGTGCCAGCAGCCAATCAGATCGTGGACTAGCGGGAGAGGTCAAGACCCAGTACTTC.

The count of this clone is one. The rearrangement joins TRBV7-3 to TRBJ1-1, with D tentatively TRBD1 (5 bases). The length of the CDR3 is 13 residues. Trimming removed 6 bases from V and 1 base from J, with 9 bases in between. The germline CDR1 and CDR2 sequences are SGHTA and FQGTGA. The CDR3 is CASSLQENTEAFF. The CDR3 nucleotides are TGTGCCAGCAGTCTACAGGAGAACACTGAAGCTTTCTTT.

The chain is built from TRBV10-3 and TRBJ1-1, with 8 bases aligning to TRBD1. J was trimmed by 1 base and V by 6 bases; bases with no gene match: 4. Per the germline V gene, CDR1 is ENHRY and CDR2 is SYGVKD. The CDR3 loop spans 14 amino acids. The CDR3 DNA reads TGTGCCATCAGACAGGGACAGGCGAACACTGAAGCTTTCTTT. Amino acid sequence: CAIRQGQANTEAFF.

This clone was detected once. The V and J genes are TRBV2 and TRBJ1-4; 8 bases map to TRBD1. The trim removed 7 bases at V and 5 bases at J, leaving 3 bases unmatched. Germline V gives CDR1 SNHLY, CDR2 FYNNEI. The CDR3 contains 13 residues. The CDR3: CASTDRANEKLFF. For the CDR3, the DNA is TGTGCCAGCACGGACAGGGCAAATGAAAAACTGTTTTTT.

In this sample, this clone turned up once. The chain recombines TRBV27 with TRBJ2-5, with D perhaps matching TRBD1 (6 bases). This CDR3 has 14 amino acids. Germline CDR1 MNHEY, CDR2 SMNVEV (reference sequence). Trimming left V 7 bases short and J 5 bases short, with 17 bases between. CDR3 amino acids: CASMFYSTGETQYF. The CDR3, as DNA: TGTGCCAGCATGTTCTATTCTACAGGGGAGACCCAGTACTTC.

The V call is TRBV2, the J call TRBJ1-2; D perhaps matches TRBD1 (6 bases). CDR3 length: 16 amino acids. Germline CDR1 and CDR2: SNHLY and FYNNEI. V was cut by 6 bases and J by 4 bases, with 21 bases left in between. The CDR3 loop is CASSVYQGPTPYGYTF. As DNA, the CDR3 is TGTGCCAGCAGCGTCTACCAGGGGCCAACCCCCTATGGCTACACCTTC.

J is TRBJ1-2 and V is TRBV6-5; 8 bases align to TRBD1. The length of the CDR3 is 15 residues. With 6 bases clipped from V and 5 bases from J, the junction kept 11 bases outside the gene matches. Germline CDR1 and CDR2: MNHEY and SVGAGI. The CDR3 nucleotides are TGTGCCAGCAGCCCCTTTTGGGACAGGTCGTATGGCTACACCTTC. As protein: CASSPFWDRSYGYTF.

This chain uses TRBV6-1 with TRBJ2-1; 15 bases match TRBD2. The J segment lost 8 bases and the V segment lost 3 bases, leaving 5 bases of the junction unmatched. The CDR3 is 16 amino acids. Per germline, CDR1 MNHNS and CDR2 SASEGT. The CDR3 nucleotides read TGTGCCAGCAGTGATTCCGGGACTAGCGGGAGGTATGAGCAGTTCTTC. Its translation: CASSDSGTSGRYEQFF.

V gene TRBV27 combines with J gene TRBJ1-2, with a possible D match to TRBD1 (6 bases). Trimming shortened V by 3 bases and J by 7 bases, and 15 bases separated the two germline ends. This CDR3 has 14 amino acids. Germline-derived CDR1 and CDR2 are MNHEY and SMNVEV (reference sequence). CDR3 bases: TGTGCCAGCAGTTTGTCGGCAGGGGCGGGTGGCTACACCTTC. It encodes CASSLSAGAGGYTF.

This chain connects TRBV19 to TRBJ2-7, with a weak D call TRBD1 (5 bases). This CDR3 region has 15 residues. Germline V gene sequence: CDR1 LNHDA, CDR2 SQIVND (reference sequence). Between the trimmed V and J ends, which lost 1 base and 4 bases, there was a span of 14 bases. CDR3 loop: CASSIGLAGKYEQYF. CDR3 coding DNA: TGTGCCAGTAGTATAGGTTTGGCAGGGAAATACGAGCAGTACTTC. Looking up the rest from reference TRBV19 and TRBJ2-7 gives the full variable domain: DGGITQSPKYLFRKEGQNVTLSCEQNLNHDAMYWYRQDPGQGLRLIYYSQIVNDFQKGDIAEGYSVSREKKESFPLTVTSAQKNPTAFYLCASSIGLAGKYEQYFGPGTRLTVT.

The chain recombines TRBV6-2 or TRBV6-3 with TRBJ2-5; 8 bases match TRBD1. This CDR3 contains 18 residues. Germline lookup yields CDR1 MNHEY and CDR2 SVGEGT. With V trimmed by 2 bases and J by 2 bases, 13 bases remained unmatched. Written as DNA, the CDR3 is TGTGCCAGCAGTTACGGAACCATGGACAGGGCGAAACAAGAGACCCAGTACTTC. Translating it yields CASSYGTMDRAKQETQYF.

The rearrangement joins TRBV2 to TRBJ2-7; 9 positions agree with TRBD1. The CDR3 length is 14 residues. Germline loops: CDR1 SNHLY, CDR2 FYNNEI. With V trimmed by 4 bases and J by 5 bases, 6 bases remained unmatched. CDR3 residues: CASSVTGGRNEQYF. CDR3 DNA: TGTGCCAGCAGTGTCACAGGGGGCCGAAACGAGCAGTACTTC. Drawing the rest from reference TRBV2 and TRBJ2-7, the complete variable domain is EPEVTQTPSHQVTQMGQEVILRCVPISNHLYFYWYRQILGQKVEFLVSFYNNEISEKSEIFDDQFSVERPDGSNFTLKIRSTKLEDSAMYFCASSVTGGRNEQYFGPGTRLTVT.